Each of the 24 T cell receptor beta chains below was sequenced from the same sample in a study of cytomegalovirus exposure and HLA in healthy donors. Some clones are missing from TCRdb's copy, which holds only in-frame ones; the method was immunoSEQ multiplex PCR. The sample holds more than 250,000 clones, roughly 88% seen once. Sample: PBMCs. The receptors were sampled from a woman in her twenties or thirties in good health and CMV-seronegative.

This clone was detected once. The rearrangement joins TRBV28 to TRBJ1-1, with 8 bases matching TRBD1. With 2 bases clipped from V and 10 bases from J, the junction kept 12 bases outside the gene matches. CDR3 size: 15 residues. Germline CDR1 MDHEN, CDR2 SYDVKM. The DNA for the CDR3 is TGTGCCAGCAGTTTAGTGACAGGGGCCTCAAGGGGAGCTTTCTTT. It encodes CASSLVTGASRGAFF.

J is TRBJ1-2 and V is TRBV7-8; D is ambiguous. From germline, CDR1 is SGHVS and CDR2 FQNEAQ. V lost 1 base and J 3 bases, leaving 18 bases between the germline ends. This CDR3 spans 17 amino acids. CDR3 protein: CASSLDGFVEDYYGYTF. For the CDR3, the DNA is TGTGCCAGCAGCTTAGACGGGTTCGTAGAGGATTACTATGGCTACACCTTC. Full variable domain (remainder filled in from reference TRBV7-8 and TRBJ1-2): GAGVSQSPRYKVAKRGQDVALRCDPISGHVSLFWYQQALGQGPEFLTYFQNEAQLDKSGLPSDRFFAERPEGSVSTLKIQRTQQEDSAVYLCASSLDGFVEDYYGYTFGSGTRLTVV.

The chain employs TRBV5-1 and TRBJ1-2; TRBD1 matches at 7 bases. V shed 8 bases, J shed 3 bases, and the junction held 7 bases outside the gene matches. The V gene's germline CDR1 is SGHRS and CDR2 YFSETQ. The CDR3 runs to 13 residues. The CDR3 DNA is TGCGCCAGTACCACAGGGGACTACTATGGCTACACCTTC. It yields the protein CASTTGDYYGYTF.

The chain recombines TRBV15 with TRBJ1-2, with unresolved D. The CDR3 has 15 residues. V lost 1 base to trimming and J lost 7 bases, with 16 bases between them. Germline V gene lookup returns CDR1 LNHNV and CDR2 YYDKDF (reference sequence). CDR3 bases: TGTGCCACCAGCAGAGGCCGGTGGGAAGGAGGTGGCTACACCTTC. It is translated as CATSRGRWEGGGYTF.

This clone was detected a few times. The chain carries TRBV11-3 and TRBJ2-1; D is perhaps TRBD2 (6 bases). Germline V gene data show CDR1 as SGHNT and CDR2 as YENEEA. This CDR3 is 14 amino acids long. V was cut by 0 bases and J by 10 bases, with 13 bases left in between. The CDR3 DNA follows: TGTGCCAGCAGCTTAGAGGGGGGAGTAGGCGAGCAGTTCTTC. Its protein is CASSLEGGVGEQFF.

The chain recombines TRBV4-1 with TRBJ1-4; 8 bases agree with TRBD1. Germline V gene sequence: CDR1 MGHRA, CDR2 YSYEKL. The CDR3 is 15 residues long. With 7 bases clipped from V and 2 bases from J, the junction kept 6 bases outside the gene matches. The CDR3 bases are TGCGCCAGCACAGGACAGGGTGGTACTAATGAAAAACTGTTTTTT. Protein product: CASTGQGGTNEKLFF.

V and J are TRBV6-5 and TRBJ2-7; 11 bases match TRBD2. The germline V gene encodes CDR1 MNHEY and CDR2 SVGAGI. J lost 6 bases, V lost 5 bases, and 9 bases had no gene match. This CDR3 has 15 amino acids. For the CDR3, the DNA is TGTGCCAGCAGTACGCACCGGCTAGCGGGAGGCGAGCAGTACTTC. Translated, it gives CASSTHRLAGGEQYF.

The chain links TRBV11-2 to TRBJ2-1; 12 nucleotides match TRBD2. The trim removed 0 bases at V and 2 bases at J, leaving 2 bases unmatched. From germline, CDR1 is SGHAT and CDR2 FQNNGV. This CDR3 comprises 17 residues. CDR3 sequence: CASSLDPSGRAYNEQFF. The CDR3 coding sequence is TGTGCCAGCAGCTTAGATCCTAGCGGGAGGGCCTACAATGAGCAGTTCTTC. Full variable domain (missing parts from reference TRBV11-2 and TRBJ2-1): EAGVAQSPRYKIIEKRQSVAFWCNPISGHATLYWYQQILGQGPKLLIQFQNNGVVDDSQLPKDRFSAERLKGVDSTLKIQPAKLEDSAVYLCASSLDPSGRAYNEQFFGPGTRLTVL.

The V call is TRBV19, the J call TRBJ1-1; perhaps TRBD1 as D (5 bases). The CDR3 totals 14 residues. Per the germline V gene, CDR1 is LNHDA and CDR2 is SQIVND (reference sequence). The V end was cut by 9 bases, the J end by 4 bases, with 18 bases between. CDR3 sequence reads: CASSFNQGITEAFF. Written as DNA, the CDR3 is TGTGCCAGCTCCTTTAATCAGGGAATCACTGAAGCTTTCTTT. Full variable domain (rest looked up from reference TRBV19 and TRBJ1-1): DGGITQSPKYLFRKEGQNVTLSCEQNLNHDAMYWYRQDPGQGLRLIYYSQIVNDFQKGDIAEGYSVSREKKESFPLTVTSAQKNPTAFYLCASSFNQGITEAFFGQGTRLTVV.

The rearrangement links TRBV15 to TRBJ1-4, with D possibly TRBD1 on 6 matching bases. The germline gives CDR1 LNHNV, CDR2 YYDKDF (reference sequence). The CDR3 extends over 16 amino acids. V gave up 1 base and J gave up 1 base, with 10 bases separating them. The CDR3, as DNA: TGTGCCACCAGCAGAGTACGGGGGCGAACTAATGAAAAACTGTTTTTT. The encoded protein is CATSRVRGRTNEKLFF.

This chain links TRBV18 with TRBJ2-7; TRBD1 is a possible D gene (6 bases). The germline CDR1 and CDR2 sequences are KGHSH and LQKENI. The CDR3 runs to 14 residues. Between the trimmed V and J ends, which lost 6 bases and 0 bases, there was a span of 12 bases. The CDR3 region has the DNA TGTGCCAGCTCGGGGGCAGGAAGCTCCTACGAGCAGTACTTC. It codes for CASSGAGSSYEQYF.

This sequence joins TRBV14 and TRBJ2-7; 10 nucleotides agree with TRBD2. CDR3 length equals 16 residues. V shed 5 bases and J 2 bases; nucleotides not matched to a gene: 9. CDR1 is SGHDN and CDR2 is FVKESK in the germline V gene. The CDR3 DNA is TGTGCCAGCAGCTCCTTCGGGGGACTAGCGCCCTACGAGCAGTACTTC. Encoded protein: CASSSFGGLAPYEQYF. Full variable domain (remainder filled in from reference TRBV14 and TRBJ2-7): EAGVTQFPSHSVIEKGQTVTLRCDPISGHDNLYWYRRVMGKEIKFLLHFVKESKQDESGMPNNRFLAERTGGTYSTLKVQPAELEDSGVYFCASSSFGGLAPYEQYFGPGTRLTVT.

Note on this clone: Germline and junction disagree at one end, which may indicate a read error. This chain links TRBV11-3 with TRBJ2-7, with D possibly being TRBD1 (6 bases). CDR1 is SGHNT, CDR2 YENEEA, per germline. The CDR3 contains 13 residues. The chain's CDR3 is CASRRPDSHDQYF. CDR3 in DNA: TGTGCCAGCAGGCGCCCGGACAGCCACGACCAGTACTTC.

The rearrangement uses TRBV11-2 and TRBJ2-3; D assignment may be TRBD1 or TRBD2 (5 bases each). V was pared by 1 base and J by 0 bases, with 14 bases between. The CDR3 has 17 amino acids. Germline V lookup: CDR1 SGHAT, CDR2 FQNNGV. The CDR3 nucleotides are TGTGCCAGCAGCTTAGTTTCCCCGGGGCTGAGCACAGATACGCAGTATTTT. Encoded protein: CASSLVSPGLSTDTQYF. Full variable domain (outside the CDR3, taken from reference TRBV11-2 and TRBJ2-3): EAGVAQSPRYKIIEKRQSVAFWCNPISGHATLYWYQQILGQGPKLLIQFQNNGVVDDSQLPKDRFSAERLKGVDSTLKIQPAKLEDSAVYLCASSLVSPGLSTDTQYFGPGTRLTVL.

V usage is TRBV28 and J usage is TRBJ2-7, with D possibly matching TRBD2 (5 bases). V was shortened by 10 bases and J by 0 bases, with 13 bases between the two germline ends. Germline CDR1 reads MDHEN; CDR2 reads SYDVKM. The CDR3 covers 13 residues. CDR3 sequence reads: CATVAPSSYEQYF. The DNA for the CDR3 is TGTGCCACGGTAGCGCCTAGCTCCTACGAGCAGTACTTC.

The chain links TRBV28 to TRBJ2-2; 9 nucleotides align to TRBD2. The junction had 17 bases not matched to a gene; V was cut back by 5 bases and J by 1 base. The CDR3 covers 20 residues. The germline CDR1 and CDR2 sequences are MDHEN and SYDVKM. The CDR3 spells CASSPPPGGTSGLNTGELFF. CDR3 in DNA: TGTGCCAGCAGTCCCCCCCCGGGGGGAACTAGCGGGTTGAACACCGGGGAGCTGTTTTTT.

This sequence joins TRBV28 and TRBJ2-7; TRBD1 is a possible D gene (6 bases). The CDR3 has 15 residues. The V end was cut by 4 bases, the J end by 2 bases, with 15 bases between. Germline V gene data show CDR1 as MDHEN and CDR2 as SYDVKM. The CDR3 nucleotides read TGTGCCAGCAGTTCGGTCCGGGACACCCCCTACGAGCAGTACTTC. Translated, it gives CASSSVRDTPYEQYF.

The genes are TRBV4-1 and TRBJ2-1, with D unclear. Deletions cut 1 base from V and 8 bases from J, with 15 bases between. The CDR3 consists of 15 residues. Germline CDR1 MGHRA, CDR2 YSYEKL. The DNA for the CDR3 is TGCGCCAGCAGCCAAGGCGGTATGGAGATGGATGAGCAGTTCTTC. This encodes CASSQGGMEMDEQFF.

The rearrangement uses TRBV6-4 and TRBJ2-1, with D hard to call. Germline V gives CDR1 MRHNA, CDR2 SNTAGT. V lost 5 bases, J lost 8 bases, and 16 bases lay in between. This CDR3 spans 14 amino acids. The chain's CDR3 is CASSKADAGDEQFF. CDR3 in DNA: TGTGCCAGCAGTAAGGCGGACGCTGGGGATGAGCAGTTCTTC.

This chain connects TRBV10-3 to TRBJ2-7; 9 bases are a match to TRBD2. This CDR3 is 17 amino acids long. V lost 2 bases, J lost 1 base, and 9 bases stayed unmatched. Germline CDR1 and CDR2: ENHRY and SYGVKD. The CDR3: CAISEPFRREGSYEQYF. DNA of the CDR3: TGTGCCATCAGTGAGCCGTTTAGGCGGGAGGGTTCCTACGAGCAGTACTTC.

The chain is built from TRBV29-1 and TRBJ2-1, with 12 bases matching TRBD2. The CDR3 covers 13 residues. CDR1 is SQVTM, CDR2 ANQGSEA, per germline. Trimming at V came to 4 bases and at J to 10 bases, leaving 5 bases not matched to a gene. CDR3 DNA: TGCAGCGTTGTACCTAGCGGGAGGGGGGAGCAGTTCTTC. It is translated as CSVVPSGRGEQFF.

The chain recombines TRBV13 with TRBJ2-1; a weak D match, TRBD2 (6 bases). Trimming left V 1 base short and J 2 bases short, with 12 bases between. Germline V gene data show CDR1 as PRHDT and CDR2 as FYEKMQ (reference sequence). The CDR3 extends over 16 amino acids. The CDR3 nucleotides read TGTGCCAGCAGCTTAGTTCTCGGGGGAACCTACAATGAGCAGTTCTTC. As protein: CASSLVLGGTYNEQFF.

The rearrangement joins TRBV11-3 to TRBJ2-5, with D perhaps matching TRBD1 or TRBD2 (6 bases each). V was pared by 0 bases and J by 1 base, with 15 bases between. Germline V CDR1 and CDR2: SGHNT, YENEEA. The CDR3 length is 17 residues. CDR3 region: CASSLELIGGPQETQYF. CDR3 DNA: TGTGCCAGCAGCTTAGAGCTGATAGGGGGGCCCCAAGAGACCCAGTACTTC.

This clone was picked up a small number of times. The CDR3 bases are TGTGCCAGCAGCTTAGGCGGGAGCCTCTACAATGAGCAGTTCTTC. Translation: CASSLGGSLYNEQFF. V gene TRBV7-8 combines with J gene TRBJ2-1; 7 nucleotides agree with TRBD2. With V trimmed by 1 base and J by 3 bases, 3 bases remained unmatched. The length of the CDR3 is 15 residues. The germline CDR1 and CDR2 sequences are SGHVS and FQNEAQ.